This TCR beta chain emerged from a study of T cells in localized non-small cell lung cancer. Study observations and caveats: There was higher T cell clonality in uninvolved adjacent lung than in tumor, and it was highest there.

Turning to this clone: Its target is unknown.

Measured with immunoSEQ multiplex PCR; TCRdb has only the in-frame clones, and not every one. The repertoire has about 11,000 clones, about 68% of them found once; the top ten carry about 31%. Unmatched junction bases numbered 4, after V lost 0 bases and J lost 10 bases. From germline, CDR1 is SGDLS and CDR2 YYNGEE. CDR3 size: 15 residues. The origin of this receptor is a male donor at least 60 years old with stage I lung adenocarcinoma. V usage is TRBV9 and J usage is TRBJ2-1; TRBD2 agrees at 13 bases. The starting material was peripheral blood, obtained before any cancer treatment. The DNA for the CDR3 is TGTGCCAGCAGCGTAGGACTAGCGGGGGGAAGGGAGCAGTTCTTC. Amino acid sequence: CASSVGLAGGREQFF. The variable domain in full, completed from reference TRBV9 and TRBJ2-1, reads DSGVTQTPKHLITATGQRVTLRCSPRSGDLSVYWYQQSLDQGLQFLIQYYNGEERAKGNILERFSAQQFPDLHSELNLSSLELGDSALYFCASSVGLAGGREQFFGPGTRLTVL.